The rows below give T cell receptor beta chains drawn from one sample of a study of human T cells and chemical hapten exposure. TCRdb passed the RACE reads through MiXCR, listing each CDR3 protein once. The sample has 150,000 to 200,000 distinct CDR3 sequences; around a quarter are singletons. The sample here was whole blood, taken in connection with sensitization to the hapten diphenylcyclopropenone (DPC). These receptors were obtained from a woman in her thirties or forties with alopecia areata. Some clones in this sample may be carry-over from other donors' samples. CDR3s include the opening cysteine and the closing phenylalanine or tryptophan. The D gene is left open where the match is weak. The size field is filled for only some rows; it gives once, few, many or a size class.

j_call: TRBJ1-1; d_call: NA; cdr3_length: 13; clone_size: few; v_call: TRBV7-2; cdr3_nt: TGTGCCAGCAGCTTAGGTCTGCGCGCTGAAGCTTTCTTT; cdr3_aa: CASSLGLRAEAFF
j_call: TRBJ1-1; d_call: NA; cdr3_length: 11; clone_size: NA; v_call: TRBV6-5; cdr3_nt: TGTGCCAGCTCGGTGGGGAGAGAGGCTTTCTTT; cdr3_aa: CASSVGREAFF
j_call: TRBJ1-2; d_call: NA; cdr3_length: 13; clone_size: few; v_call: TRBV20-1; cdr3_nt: TGCAGTGCAACGGGACACCGCGAGTATAGCTACACCTTC; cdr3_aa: CSATGHREYSYTF
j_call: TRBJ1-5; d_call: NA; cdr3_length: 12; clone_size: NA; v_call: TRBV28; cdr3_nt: TGTGCCAGCACACAAAACAATCAGCCCCAGCATTTT; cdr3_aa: CASTQNNQPQHF
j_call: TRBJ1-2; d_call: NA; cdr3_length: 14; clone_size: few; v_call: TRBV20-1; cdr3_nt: TGCAGTGCTAGCCGCATGAAAGACCTCTATGGCTACACCTTC; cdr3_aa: CSASRMKDLYGYTF
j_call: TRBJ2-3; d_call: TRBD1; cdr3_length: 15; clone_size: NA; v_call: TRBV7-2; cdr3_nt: TGTGCCAGCAGCATGGACAGGGGTCCGCCAGATACGCAGTATTTT; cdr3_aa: CASSMDRGPPDTQYF
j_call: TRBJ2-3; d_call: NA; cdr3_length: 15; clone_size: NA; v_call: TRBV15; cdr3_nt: TGTGCCACCAGCAGAGAGGCTGCCGGCACAGATACGCAGTATTTT; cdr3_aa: CATSREAAGTDTQYF
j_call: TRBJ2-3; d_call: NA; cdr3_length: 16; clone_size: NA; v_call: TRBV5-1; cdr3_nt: TGCGCCAGCAGCTACCTGGGACACCTAAGCACAGATACGCAGTATTTT; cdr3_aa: CASSYLGHLSTDTQYF
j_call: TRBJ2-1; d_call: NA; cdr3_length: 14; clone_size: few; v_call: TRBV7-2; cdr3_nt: TGTGCCAGCAGCACCCCTGGGGGATACAATGAGCAGTTCTTC; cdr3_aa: CASSTPGGYNEQFF
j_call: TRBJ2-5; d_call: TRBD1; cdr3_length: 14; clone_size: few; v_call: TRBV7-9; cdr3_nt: TGTGCCAGCAGCCGGGGACAGCCCCAAGAGACCCAGTACTTC; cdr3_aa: CASSRGQPQETQYF
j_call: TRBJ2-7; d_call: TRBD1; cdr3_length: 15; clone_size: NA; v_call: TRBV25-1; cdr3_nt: TGTGCCAGCAGTGAATCTGGGACAGCCAGCTACGAGCAGTACTTC; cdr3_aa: CASSESGTASYEQYF
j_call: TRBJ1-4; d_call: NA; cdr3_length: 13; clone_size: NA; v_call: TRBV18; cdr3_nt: TGTGCCAGCTCAGGACAGACTAATGAAAAACTGTTTTTT; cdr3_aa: CASSGQTNEKLFF
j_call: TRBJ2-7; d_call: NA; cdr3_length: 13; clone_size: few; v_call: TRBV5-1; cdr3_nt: TGCGCCAGCAGCTTGGTGGGGGGCCGCGAGCAGTACTTC; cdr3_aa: CASSLVGGREQYF
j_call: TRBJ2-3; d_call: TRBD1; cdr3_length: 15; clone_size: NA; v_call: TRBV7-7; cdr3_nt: TGTGCTAGCAGCCTAACAGGGGGCTTACGAGATACGCAGTATTTT; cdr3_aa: CASSLTGGLRDTQYF
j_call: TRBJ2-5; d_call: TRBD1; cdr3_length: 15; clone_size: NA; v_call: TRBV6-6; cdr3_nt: TGTGCCAGCAGCCCCCGGGGACAGGGGATGGAGACCCAGTACTTC; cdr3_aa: CASSPRGQGMETQYF
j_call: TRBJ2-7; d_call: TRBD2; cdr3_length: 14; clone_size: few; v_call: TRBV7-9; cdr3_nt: TGTGCCAGCAGCTCGACTAGCGGGACTCGCGAGCAGTACTTC; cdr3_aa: CASSSTSGTREQYF
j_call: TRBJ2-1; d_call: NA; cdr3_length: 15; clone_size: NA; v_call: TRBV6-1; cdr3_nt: TGTGCCAGCAGCGGGACAATACTTTCCTACAATGAGCAGTTCTTC; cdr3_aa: CASSGTILSYNEQFF
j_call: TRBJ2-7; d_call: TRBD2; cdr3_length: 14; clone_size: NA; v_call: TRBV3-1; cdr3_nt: TGTGCCAGCAGTCAACTAGCGGGGGCTTACGAGCAGTACTTC; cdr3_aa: CASSQLAGAYEQYF
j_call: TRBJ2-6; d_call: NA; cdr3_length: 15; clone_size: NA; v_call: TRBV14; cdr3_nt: TGTGCCAGCAGCCAAGATGCGGGCATCAATACCGTCCTGACTTTC; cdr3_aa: CASSQDAGINTVLTF
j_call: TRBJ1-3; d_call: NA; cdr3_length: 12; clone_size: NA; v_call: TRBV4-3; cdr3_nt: TGCGCCAGCAGCCAAGCGATGGACACCATATATTTT; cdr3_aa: CASSQAMDTIYF
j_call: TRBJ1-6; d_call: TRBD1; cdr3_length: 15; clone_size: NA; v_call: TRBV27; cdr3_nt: TGTGCCAGCAGTTTACGGGACAGGGTTGGTTCACCCCTCCACTTT; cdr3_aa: CASSLRDRVGSPLHF
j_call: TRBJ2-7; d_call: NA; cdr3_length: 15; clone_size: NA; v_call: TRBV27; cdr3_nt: TGTGCCAGCAGCCCGGGACTCAGCCCCTACTACGAGCAGTACTTC; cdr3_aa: CASSPGLSPYYEQYF
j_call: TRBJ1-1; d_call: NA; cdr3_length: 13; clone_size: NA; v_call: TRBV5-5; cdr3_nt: TGTGCCAGCAGCCCAGGATTTAACACTGAAGCTTTCTTT; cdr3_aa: CASSPGFNTEAFF
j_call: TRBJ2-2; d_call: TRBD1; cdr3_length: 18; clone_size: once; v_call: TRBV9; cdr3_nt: TGTGCCAGCAGCCTCCGGGACAGGGCCAGTGGTAACACCGGGGAGCTGTTTTTT; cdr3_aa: CASSLRDRASGNTGELFF
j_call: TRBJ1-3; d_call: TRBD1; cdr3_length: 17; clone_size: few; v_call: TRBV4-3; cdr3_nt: TGCGCCAGCAGCCAAGATCCGGACAGGGGTGCTGGAAACACCATATATTTT; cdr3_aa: CASSQDPDRGAGNTIYF
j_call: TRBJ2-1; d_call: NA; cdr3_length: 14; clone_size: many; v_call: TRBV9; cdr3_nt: TGTGCCAGCAGCGTCGGTATGTGGGGGAATGAGCAGTTCTTC; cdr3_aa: CASSVGMWGNEQFF
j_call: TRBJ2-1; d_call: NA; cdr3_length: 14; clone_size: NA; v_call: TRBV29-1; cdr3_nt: TGCAGCGTTGAACGGCCGGGAGAGGTCAATGAGCAGTTCTTC; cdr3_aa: CSVERPGEVNEQFF
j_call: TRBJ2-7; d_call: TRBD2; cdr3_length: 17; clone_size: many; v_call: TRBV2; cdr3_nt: TGTGCCAGCAGTGAAGCCCCGGGACTAGCGACGTACTACGAGCAGTACTTC; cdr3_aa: CASSEAPGLATYYEQYF
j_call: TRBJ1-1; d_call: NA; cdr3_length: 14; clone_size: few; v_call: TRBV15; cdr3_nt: TGTGCCACCAGCAGAGATCGGGCAAGGACTGAAGCTTTCTTT; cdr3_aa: CATSRDRARTEAFF
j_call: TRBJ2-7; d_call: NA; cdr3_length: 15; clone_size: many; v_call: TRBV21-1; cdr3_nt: TGTGCCAGCAGCCCACGGGACAGGGCGACCTACGAGCAGTACTTC; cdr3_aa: CASSPRDRATYEQYF
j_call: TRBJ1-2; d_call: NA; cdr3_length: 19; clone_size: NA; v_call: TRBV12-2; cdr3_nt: TGTGCAAGTCGCCTGAACCGCCGGGACAGGGGGCGAAGTAGCTATGGCTACACCTTC; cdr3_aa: CASRLNRRDRGRSSYGYTF
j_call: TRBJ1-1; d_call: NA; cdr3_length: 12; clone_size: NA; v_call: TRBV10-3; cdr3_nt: TGTGCCACCAGACTGGGGAACACTGAAGCTTTCTTT; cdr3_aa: CATRLGNTEAFF
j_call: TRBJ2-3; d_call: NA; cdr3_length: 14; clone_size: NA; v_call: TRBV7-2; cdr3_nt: TGTGCCAGCAGCTTACAAGCGGGCACAGATACGCAGTATTTT; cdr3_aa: CASSLQAGTDTQYF
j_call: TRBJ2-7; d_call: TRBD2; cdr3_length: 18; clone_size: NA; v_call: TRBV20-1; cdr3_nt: TGCAGTGCTAGTGACCTGTGGACTAGCGGACTTAGCTCCTACGAGCAGTACTTC; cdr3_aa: CSASDLWTSGLSSYEQYF
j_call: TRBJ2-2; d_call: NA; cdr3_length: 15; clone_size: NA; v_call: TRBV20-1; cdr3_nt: TGCAGTGCTAGAGAACACAGGGCGAACACCGGGGAGCTGTTTTTT; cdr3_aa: CSAREHRANTGELFF
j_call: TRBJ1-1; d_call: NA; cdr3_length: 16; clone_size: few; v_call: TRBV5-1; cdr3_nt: TGCGCCAGCAGCGTGGGGTATCCCCACGGGAACACTGAAGCTTTCTTT; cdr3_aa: CASSVGYPHGNTEAFF
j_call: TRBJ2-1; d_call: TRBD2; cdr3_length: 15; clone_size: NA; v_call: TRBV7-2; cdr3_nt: TGTGCCAGCAGCGCCCTAGCGGGACCCTACAATGAGCAGTTCTTC; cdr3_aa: CASSALAGPYNEQFF
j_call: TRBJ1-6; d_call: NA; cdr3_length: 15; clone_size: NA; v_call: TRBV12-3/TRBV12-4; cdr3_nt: TGTGCCAGCAGCACTGAACAGGCGCTCAATTCACCCCTCCACTTT; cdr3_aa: CASSTEQALNSPLHF
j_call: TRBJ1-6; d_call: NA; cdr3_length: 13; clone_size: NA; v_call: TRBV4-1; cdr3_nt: TGCGCCAGCAGCCAAGTTGCGGGTTCACCCCTCCACTTT; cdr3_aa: CASSQVAGSPLHF
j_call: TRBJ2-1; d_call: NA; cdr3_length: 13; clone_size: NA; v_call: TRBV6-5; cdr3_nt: TGTGCCAGCAGCCCCCGGCAGGGCATTGAGCAGTTCTTC; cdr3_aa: CASSPRQGIEQFF
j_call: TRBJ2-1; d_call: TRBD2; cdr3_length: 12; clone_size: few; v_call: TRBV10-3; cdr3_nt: TGTGCCACCGGGGGGACTAGTGGGGAGCAGTTCTTC; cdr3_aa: CATGGTSGEQFF
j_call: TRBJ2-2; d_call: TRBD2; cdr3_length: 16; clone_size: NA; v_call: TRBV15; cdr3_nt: TGTGCCACCAGCAGAGATCTAGCGGGAGCAACCGGGGAGCTGTTTTTT; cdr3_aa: CATSRDLAGATGELFF
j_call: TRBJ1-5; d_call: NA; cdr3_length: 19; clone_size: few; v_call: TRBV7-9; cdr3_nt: TGTGCCAGCAGCTTAGAAGTTAGGGACGGTTCAATCGTGATTAGGTCCCAGCATTTT; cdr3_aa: CASSLEVRDGSIVIRSQHF
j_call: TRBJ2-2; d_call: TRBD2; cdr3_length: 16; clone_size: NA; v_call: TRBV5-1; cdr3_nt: TGCGCCAGCAGCCCTTCAGCGGGAGCCCCCACCGGGGAGCTGTTTTTT; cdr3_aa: CASSPSAGAPTGELFF
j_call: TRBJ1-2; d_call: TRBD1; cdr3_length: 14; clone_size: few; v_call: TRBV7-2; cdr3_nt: TGTGCCAGCAGGCTGGACAGGAGCTCATATGGCTACACCTTC; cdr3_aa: CASRLDRSSYGYTF
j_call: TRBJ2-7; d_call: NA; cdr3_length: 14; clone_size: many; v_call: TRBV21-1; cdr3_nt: TGTGCCAGCACTTTAGACGGACCTTACCACGAGCAGTACTTC; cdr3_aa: CASTLDGPYHEQYF
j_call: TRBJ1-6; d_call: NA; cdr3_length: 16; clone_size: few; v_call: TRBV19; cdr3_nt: TGTGCCAGTACCGGGAGAAAGAGCTCCTATAATTCACCCCTCCACTTT; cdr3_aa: CASTGRKSSYNSPLHF
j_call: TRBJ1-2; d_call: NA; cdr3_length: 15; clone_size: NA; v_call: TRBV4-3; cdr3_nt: TGCGCCAGCAGCCAAGACCCCGGGTCTTATTCTGGCTACACCTTC; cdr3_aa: CASSQDPGSYSGYTF